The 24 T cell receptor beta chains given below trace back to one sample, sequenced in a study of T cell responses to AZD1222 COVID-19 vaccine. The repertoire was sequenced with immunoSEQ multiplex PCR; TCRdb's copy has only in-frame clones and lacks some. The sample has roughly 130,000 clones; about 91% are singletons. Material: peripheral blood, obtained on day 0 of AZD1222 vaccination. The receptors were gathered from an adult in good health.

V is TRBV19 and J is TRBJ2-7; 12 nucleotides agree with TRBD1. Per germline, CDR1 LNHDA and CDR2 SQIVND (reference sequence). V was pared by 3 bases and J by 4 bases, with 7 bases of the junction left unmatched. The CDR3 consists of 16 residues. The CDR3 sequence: CASSILPGQGAYEQYF. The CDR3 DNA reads TGTGCCAGTAGTATTCTCCCGGGACAGGGGGCGTACGAGCAGTACTTC.

CDR3 coding DNA: TGTGCCAGCAGTGATTCCTCCCGGGGCACTGAAGCTTTCTTT. It yields the protein CASSDSSRGTEAFF. The rearrangement joins TRBV2 to TRBJ1-1; D unresolved. This CDR3 has 14 amino acids. CDR1 and CDR2 (germline): SNHLY, FYNNEI. Trimming shortened V by 3 bases and J by 4 bases, and 12 bases separated the two germline ends.

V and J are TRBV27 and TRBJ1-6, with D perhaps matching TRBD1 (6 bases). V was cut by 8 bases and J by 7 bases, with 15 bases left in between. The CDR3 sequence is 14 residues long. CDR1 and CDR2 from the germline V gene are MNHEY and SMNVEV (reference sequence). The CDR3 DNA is TGTGCCAGCGGCCAGGGGATGGGGAATTCACCCCTCCACTTT. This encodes CASGQGMGNSPLHF.

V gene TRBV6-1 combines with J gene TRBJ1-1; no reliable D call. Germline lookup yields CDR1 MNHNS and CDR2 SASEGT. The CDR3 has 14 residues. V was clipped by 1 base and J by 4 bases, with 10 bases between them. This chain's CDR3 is CASSEGLGSTEAFF. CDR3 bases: TGTGCCAGCAGTGAAGGCCTAGGGAGCACTGAAGCTTTCTTT.

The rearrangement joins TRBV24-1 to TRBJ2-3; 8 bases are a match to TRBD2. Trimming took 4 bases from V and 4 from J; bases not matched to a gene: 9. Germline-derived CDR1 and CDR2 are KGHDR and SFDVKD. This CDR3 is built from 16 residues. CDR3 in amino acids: CATSDWDRGGADTQYF. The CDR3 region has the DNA TGTGCCACCAGTGACTGGGACCGGGGGGGAGCAGATACGCAGTATTTT.

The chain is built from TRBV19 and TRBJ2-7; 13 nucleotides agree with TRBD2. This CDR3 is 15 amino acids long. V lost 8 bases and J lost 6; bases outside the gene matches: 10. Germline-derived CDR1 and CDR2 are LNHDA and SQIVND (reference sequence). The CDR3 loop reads CASSGLAGVRSEQYF. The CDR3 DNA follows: TGTGCCAGTTCCGGACTAGCGGGAGTAAGATCCGAGCAGTACTTC.

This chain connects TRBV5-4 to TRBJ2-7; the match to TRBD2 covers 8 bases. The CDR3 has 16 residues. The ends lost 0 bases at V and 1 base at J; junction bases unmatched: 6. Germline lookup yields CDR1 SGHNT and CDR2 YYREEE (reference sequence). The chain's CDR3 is CASSLASGGASYEQYF. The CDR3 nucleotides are TGTGCCAGCAGCTTGGCGTCGGGAGGGGCTTCCTACGAGCAGTACTTC. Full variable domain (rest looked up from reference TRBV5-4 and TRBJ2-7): ETGVTQSPTHLIKTRGQQVTLRCSSQSGHNTVSWYQQALGQGPQFIFQYYREEENGRGNFPPRFSGLQFPNYSSELNVNALELDDSALYLCASSLASGGASYEQYFGPGTRLTVT.

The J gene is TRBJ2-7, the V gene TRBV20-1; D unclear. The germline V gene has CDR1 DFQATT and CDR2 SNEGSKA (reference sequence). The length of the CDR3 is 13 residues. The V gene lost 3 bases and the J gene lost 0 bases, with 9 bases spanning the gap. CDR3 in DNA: TGCAGTGCTAGTCAGAGTTTCTCCTACGAGCAGTACTTC. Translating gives CSASQSFSYEQYF.

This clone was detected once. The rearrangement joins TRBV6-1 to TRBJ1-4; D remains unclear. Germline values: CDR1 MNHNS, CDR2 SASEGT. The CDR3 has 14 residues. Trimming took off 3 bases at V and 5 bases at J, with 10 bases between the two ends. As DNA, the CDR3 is TGTGCCAGCAGTGAGGCCCGGTCCAATGAAAAACTGTTTTTT. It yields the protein CASSEARSNEKLFF.

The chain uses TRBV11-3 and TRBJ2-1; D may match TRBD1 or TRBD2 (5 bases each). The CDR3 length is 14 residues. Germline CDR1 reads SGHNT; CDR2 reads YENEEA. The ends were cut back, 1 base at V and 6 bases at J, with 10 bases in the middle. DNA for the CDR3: TGTGCCAGCAGCTTAGTTGGGGGAGTCAATGAGCAGTTCTTC. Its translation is CASSLVGGVNEQFF.

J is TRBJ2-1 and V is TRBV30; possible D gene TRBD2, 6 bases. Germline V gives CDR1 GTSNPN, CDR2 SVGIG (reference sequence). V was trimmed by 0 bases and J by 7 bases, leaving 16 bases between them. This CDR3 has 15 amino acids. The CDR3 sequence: CAWSVLWRAGNEQFF. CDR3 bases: TGTGCCTGGAGTGTTCTCTGGCGGGCGGGAAATGAGCAGTTCTTC. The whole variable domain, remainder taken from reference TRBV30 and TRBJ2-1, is SQTIHQWPATLVQPVGSPLSLECTVEGTSNPNLYWYRQAAGRGLQLLFYSVGIGQISSEVPQNLSASRPQDRQFILSSKKLLLSDSGFYLCAWSVLWRAGNEQFFGPGTRLTVL.

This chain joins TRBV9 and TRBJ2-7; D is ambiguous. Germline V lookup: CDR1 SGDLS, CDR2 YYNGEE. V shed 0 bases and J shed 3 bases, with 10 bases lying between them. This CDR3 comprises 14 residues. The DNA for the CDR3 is TGTGCCAGCAGCGTAGGGCGGATCGACTACGAGCAGTACTTC. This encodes CASSVGRIDYEQYF. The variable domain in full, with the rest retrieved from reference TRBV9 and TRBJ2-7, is DSGVTQTPKHLITATGQRVTLRCSPRSGDLSVYWYQQSLDQGLQFLIQYYNGEERAKGNILERFSAQQFPDLHSELNLSSLELGDSALYFCASSVGRIDYEQYFGPGTRLTVT.

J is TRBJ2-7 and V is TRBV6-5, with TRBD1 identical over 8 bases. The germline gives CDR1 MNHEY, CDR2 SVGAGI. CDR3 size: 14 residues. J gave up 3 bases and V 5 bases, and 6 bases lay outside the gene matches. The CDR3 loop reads CASSNRQGFYEQYF. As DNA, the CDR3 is TGTGCCAGCAGTAACCGACAGGGGTTCTACGAGCAGTACTTC.

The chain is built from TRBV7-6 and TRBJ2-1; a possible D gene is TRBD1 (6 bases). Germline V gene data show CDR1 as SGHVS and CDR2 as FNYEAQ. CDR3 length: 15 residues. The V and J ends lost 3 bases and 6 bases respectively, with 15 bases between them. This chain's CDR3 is CASSLYRDLGNEQFF. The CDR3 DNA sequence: TGTGCCAGCAGCTTGTACAGGGACCTAGGCAATGAGCAGTTCTTC.

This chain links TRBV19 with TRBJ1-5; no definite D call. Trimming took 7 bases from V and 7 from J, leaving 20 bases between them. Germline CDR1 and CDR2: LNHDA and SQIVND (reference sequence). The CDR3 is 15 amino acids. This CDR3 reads CASTEGLGIRQPQHF. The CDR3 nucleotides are TGTGCCAGTACCGAAGGATTGGGGATCCGACAGCCCCAGCATTTT.

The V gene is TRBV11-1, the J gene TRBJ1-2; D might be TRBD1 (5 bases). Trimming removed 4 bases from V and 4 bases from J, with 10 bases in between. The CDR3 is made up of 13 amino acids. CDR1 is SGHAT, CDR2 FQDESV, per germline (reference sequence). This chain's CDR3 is CASSSREAYGYTF. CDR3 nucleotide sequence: TGTGCCAGCAGCTCCAGGGAGGCCTATGGCTACACCTTC.

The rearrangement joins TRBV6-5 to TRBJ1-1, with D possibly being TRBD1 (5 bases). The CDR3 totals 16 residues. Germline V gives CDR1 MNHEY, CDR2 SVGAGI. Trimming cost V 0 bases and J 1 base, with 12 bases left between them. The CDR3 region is CASSYSTRGPNTEAFF. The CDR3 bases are TGTGCCAGCAGTTACTCGACTAGGGGCCCGAACACTGAAGCTTTCTTT.

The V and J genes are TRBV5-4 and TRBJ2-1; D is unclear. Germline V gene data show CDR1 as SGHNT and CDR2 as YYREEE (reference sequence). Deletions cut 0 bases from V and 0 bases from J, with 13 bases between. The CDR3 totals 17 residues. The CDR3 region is CASSLAVAPLSYNEQFF. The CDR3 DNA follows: TGTGCCAGCAGCTTGGCAGTGGCCCCCCTCTCCTACAATGAGCAGTTCTTC.

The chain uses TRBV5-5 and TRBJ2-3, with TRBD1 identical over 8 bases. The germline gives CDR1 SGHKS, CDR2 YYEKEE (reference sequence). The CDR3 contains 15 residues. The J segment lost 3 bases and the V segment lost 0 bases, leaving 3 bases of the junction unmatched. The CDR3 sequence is CASSLEGQETDTQYF. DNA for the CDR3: TGTGCCAGCAGCTTGGAGGGACAGGAGACAGATACGCAGTATTTT. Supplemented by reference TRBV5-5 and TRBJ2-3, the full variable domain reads DAGVTQSPTHLIKTRGQQVTLRCSPISGHKSVSWYQQVLGQGPQFIFQYYEKEERGRGNFPDRFSARQFPNYSSELNVNALLLGDSALYLCASSLEGQETDTQYFGPGTRLTVL.

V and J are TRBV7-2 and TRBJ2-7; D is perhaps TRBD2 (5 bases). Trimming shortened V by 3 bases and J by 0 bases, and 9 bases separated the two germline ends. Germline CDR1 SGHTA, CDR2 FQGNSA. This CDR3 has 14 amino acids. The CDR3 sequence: CASSFRRSSYEQYF. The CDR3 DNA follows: TGTGCCAGCAGCTTTAGGAGGAGCTCCTACGAGCAGTACTTC.

The chain's CDR3 is CASSSLSSGRANEQFF. DNA for the CDR3: TGTGCCAGCAGCTCCCTTTCCAGCGGGAGGGCCAATGAGCAGTTCTTC. V gene TRBV5-5 combines with J gene TRBJ2-1, with 10 positions matching TRBD2. The germline V gene has CDR1 SGHKS and CDR2 YYEKEE (reference sequence). This CDR3 is built from 16 residues. V trimming: 3 bases; J trimming: 6 bases; junction bases outside the gene matches: 9.

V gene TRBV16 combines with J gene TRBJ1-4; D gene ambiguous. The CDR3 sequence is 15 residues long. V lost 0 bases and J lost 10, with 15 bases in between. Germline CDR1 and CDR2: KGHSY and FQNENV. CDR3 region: CASSQSTVAAGKLFF. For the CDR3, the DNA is TGTGCCAGCAGCCAATCGACGGTAGCCGCGGGAAAACTGTTTTTT.

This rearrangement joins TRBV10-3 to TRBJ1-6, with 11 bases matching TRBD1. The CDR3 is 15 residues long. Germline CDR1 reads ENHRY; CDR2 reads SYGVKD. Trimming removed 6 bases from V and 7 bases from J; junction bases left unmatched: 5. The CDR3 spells CAIRPGQGGNSPLHF. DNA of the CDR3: TGTGCCATCAGACCGGGACAGGGGGGGAATTCACCCCTCCACTTT.

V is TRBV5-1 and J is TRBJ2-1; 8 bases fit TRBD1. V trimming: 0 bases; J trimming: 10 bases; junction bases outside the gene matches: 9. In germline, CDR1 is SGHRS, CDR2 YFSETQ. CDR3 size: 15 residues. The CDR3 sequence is CASSLEGTGRLEQFF. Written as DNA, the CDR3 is TGCGCCAGCAGCTTGGAGGGGACAGGCCGTTTGGAGCAGTTCTTC.